This is a list of T cell receptor beta chains from one sample in a study of blood T cell repertoires in COVID-19. Only in-frame clones appear in the TCRdb table, and some are missing; sequencing was by immunoSEQ multiplex PCR. The data hold 300,000 or so clones, with about 82% observed a single time. The sequenced sample consisted of peripheral blood. The receptors here all came from a woman aged 45-60 years with acute or convalescent COVID-19. Each CDR3 is given with its conserved first and last residue. A D gene is named only where the DNA matches it firmly. Not every row has a clone size; where given, it reads once, few, many or a size class.

>TRBV30|NA|TRBJ1-5|NA
CAWSVGGYSNQPQHF
TGTGCCTGGAGTGTAGGGGGTTATAGCAATCAGCCCCAGCATTTT
>TRBV11-2|NA|TRBJ2-3|NA
CASSIYQGTDTQYF
TGTGCCAGCAGCATCTACCAGGGCACAGATACGCAGTATTTT
>TRBV7-2|TRBD1|TRBJ2-3|NA
CASSLPSSGGQGSGTQYF
TGTGCCAGCAGCTTACCATCAAGTGGGGGACAGGGGTCGGGTACGCAGTATTTT
>TRBV27|TRBD1|TRBJ2-6|NA
CASSLTGSGANVLTF
TGTGCCAGCAGTTTGACAGGGTCTGGGGCCAACGTCCTGACTTTC
>TRBV30|NA|TRBJ1-5|NA
CAWSVGFDQPQHF
TGTGCCTGGAGTGTCGGGTTCGATCAGCCCCAGCATTTT
>TRBV30|NA|TRBJ2-6|NA
CAWSLGANVLTF
TGTGCCTGGAGTTTAGGGGCCAACGTCCTGACTTTC
>TRBV3-1/TRBV3-2|TRBD2|TRBJ2-7|NA
CASSHLSGLAVTYEQYF
TGTGCCAGCAGCCACCTTTCGGGACTAGCCGTCACCTACGAGCAGTACTTC
>TRBV19|TRBD1|TRBJ1-6|NA
CASRGQGESNSPLHF
TGTGCCAGTAGAGGACAGGGGGAAAGTAATTCACCCCTCCACTTT
>TRBV7-8|NA|TRBJ1-2|few
CASSPPGSSNYGYTF
TGTGCCAGCAGCCCGCCAGGTAGTTCTAACTATGGCTACACCTTC
>TRBV5-1|NA|TRBJ2-3|NA
CASSPNPQLTDTQYF
TGCGCCAGCAGCCCCAATCCCCAACTCACAGATACGCAGTATTTT
>TRBV28|NA|TRBJ1-1|NA
CASTLWTLNTEAFF
TGTGCCAGCACGCTTTGGACTCTGAACACTGAAGCTTTCTTT